This T cell receptor beta chain was sequenced during a study of neoadjuvant nivolumab and ipilimumab in lung cancer. The assay was immunoSEQ multiplex PCR, and TCRdb's table has in-frame clones only and misses some. Among around 20,000 clones listed, roughly 77% were seen once. V was cut by 4 bases and J by 1 base, with 14 bases left in between. CDR3 size: 16 residues. The germline V gene encodes CDR1 MNHNS and CDR2 SASEGT. Study-level results: Only a single major-pathologic-response sample was available for clonality analysis. From pretherapy to surgery, tumor richness and clonality rose with dual therapy. TCR richness and clonality were higher in tumors than adjacent uninvolved lung. TCR receptors were sequenced in few samples.

This clone was found once. Its target is not known. The source was tumor tissue, collected after neoadjuvant nivolumab, alone or with ipilimumab, at or shortly before surgery. The clonotype originates from an adult with non-small cell lung cancer. This chain joins TRBV6-1 and TRBJ1-5; D unresolved. CDR3 nucleotide sequence: TGTGCCAGCAGTGCTGCGGCCCGGGGAAGCAATCAGCCCCAGCATTTT. Translation: CASSAAARGSNQPQHF.